Sequencing of this T cell receptor beta chain was carried out in a study of naive and memory T cell subsets (TCRdb year 2017). The study in broad terms: In the figure summarizing the skin biopsy and whole blood samples, approximately ten blood donors, 7 tuberculin skin test biopsies and 3 saline control biopsies were reported. PCR2 was typically run as a SYBR Green qPCR and stopped at a set threshold, although low-input samples could use end-point PCR of around 6 cycles instead.

This clonotype was recorded a few times. It lacks a known antigen. Base qualities are not at hand, and no much larger clone is one base apart. The study described a robust, sensitive protocol for amplifying, sequencing and analyzing TCRs, using 3' ligation of a UMI-containing oligonucleotide to TCR cDNA. Whole blood analysis involved drawing under 3 ml of peripheral blood from adult healthy volunteers into Tempus tubes and then extracting RNA following the manufacturer's instructions. Total RNA, without cell sorting, was DNase treated with RQ1 DNase before reverse transcription, targeting roughly 1 to 1000 ng input. To check how robust the pipeline was in samples where T cells make up a minority population, libraries were built from skin biopsies and whole blood. Library preparation was by 5' RACE. Four rounds of PCR, run with the SP2 primer together with nested alpha and beta constant region primers, were used to amplify the ligated cDNA. TCR RNA was reverse transcribed with SuperScript IV using alpha and beta constant region primers for the blood and skin samples. T4 RNA ligase 1 was used to ligate an oligonucleotide containing the Illumina SP2 primer and a UMI to the 3' end of the cDNA. The 12-nucleotide UMI consisted of two random hexamers with an eight-base spacer between the hexamers to prevent hairpin formation. From the second PCR onward, TCR alpha and beta chain libraries were processed separately, and dual indexing was applied for multiplexing. After pooling, the indexed libraries were analyzed by capillary electrophoresis and sequenced on either an Illumina MiSeq or NextSeq. To boost base diversity and improve cluster recognition, PhiX DNA at roughly 5-8% was spiked into the libraries. The paper's data handling went like this. Demultiplexor pulled UMIs out of read 2, joined the UMIs with the TCR sequence from read 1, and separated reads according to sample indices. V and J genes and V-J junctions were identified by Decombinator, and each TCR was assigned a five-part identifier that included V and J deletions. Collapsinator relied on UMIs to correct both sequencing errors and PCR amplification heterogeneity, producing a UMI-based abundance for each TCR. CDR3Translator turned identifiers into nucleotide sequence, translated the nucleotide sequence into amino acids, and pulled out CDR3 regions based on terminal motifs. After normalization to the amount of input RNA, the error-corrected alpha and beta TCR counts from blood and from skin were compared. The public sequencing data were trimmed at Q25 with fastp and processed into clonotypes with MiXCR by TCRdb, which kept only in-frame beta chains. Entries that share a CDR3 protein sequence are merged under the most common genes and DNA. TCRdb assigned the V and J calls; the authors' analysis was not used. The sample has about 32,000 distinct CDR3 sequences on record, approximately 15% of them singletons. The ten largest clones represent 2.6% of the sample.

CDR1 and CDR2, per the germline V gene (reference sequence), are MNHNY and SVGAGI. Counted from cysteine to phenylalanine, this CDR3 has 15 amino acids. The sequence is cut down to CDR3 DNA, 45 bases in frame from base 1. For this chain, trimming is 0 bases at the V end and 7 bases at the J end, and the number of junction bases without a gene match is 8. Overall study outcomes, separate from this receptor: The RNA-based method was acknowledged to be potentially sensitive to changes in TCR transcripts with T cell activation and differentiation.

The chain links TRBV6-6 with TRBJ2-7; TRBD2 lines up with 8 middle nucleotides. The sequence derives from a female donor in good health. The DNA sequence reads TGTGCCAGCAGTTACTCGGGACTAGGGGCCGGGGAGCAGTACTTC. This yields the protein CASSYSGLGAGEQYF.